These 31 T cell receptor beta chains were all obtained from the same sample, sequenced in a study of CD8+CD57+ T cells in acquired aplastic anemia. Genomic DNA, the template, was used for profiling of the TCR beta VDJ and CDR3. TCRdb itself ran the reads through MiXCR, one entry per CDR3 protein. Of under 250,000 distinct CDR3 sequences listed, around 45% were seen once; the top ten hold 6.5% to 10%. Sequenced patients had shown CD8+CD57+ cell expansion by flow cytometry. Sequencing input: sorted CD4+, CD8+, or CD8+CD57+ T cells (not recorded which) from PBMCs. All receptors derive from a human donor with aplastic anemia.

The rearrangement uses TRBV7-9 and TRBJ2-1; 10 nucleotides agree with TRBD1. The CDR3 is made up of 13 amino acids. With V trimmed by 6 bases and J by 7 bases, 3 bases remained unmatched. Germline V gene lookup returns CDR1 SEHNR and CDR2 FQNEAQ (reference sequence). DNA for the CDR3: TGTGCCAGCAGTCGGGACAGGGGAAATGAGCAGTTCTTC. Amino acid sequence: CASSRDRGNEQFF. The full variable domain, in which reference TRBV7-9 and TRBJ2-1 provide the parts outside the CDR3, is DTGVSQNPRHKITKRGQNVTFRCDPISEHNRLYWYRQTLGQGPEFLTYFQNEAQLEKSRLLSDRFSAERPKGSFSTLEIQRTEQGDSAMYLCASSRDRGNEQFFGPGTRLTVL.

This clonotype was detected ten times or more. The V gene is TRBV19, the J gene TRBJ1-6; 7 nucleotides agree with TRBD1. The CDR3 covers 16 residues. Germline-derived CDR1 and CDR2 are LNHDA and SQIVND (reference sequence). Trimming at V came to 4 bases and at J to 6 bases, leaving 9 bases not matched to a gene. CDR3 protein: CASSTAPTGSNSPLHF. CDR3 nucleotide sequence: TGTGCCAGTAGTACAGCCCCGACAGGGTCTAATTCACCCCTCCACTTT.

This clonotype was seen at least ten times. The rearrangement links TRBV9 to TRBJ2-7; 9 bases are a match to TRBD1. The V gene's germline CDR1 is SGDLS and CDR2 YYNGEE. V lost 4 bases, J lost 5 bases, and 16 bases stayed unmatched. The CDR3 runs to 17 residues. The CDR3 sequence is CASSSSGTGRILDEQYF. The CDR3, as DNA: TGTGCCAGCAGCTCCTCAGGGACAGGGAGGATTCTAGACGAGCAGTACTTC.

In nucleotides, the CDR3 is TGTGCCAGCAGCCGTAGGGACACCGTCTATGGCTACACCTTC. It yields the protein CASSRRDTVYGYTF. V usage is TRBV7-9 and J usage is TRBJ1-2; a weak D match, TRBD1 (6 bases). The length of the CDR3 is 14 residues. Per the germline V gene, CDR1 is SEHNR and CDR2 is FQNEAQ (reference sequence). V gave up 5 bases and J gave up 4 bases, with 14 bases separating them.

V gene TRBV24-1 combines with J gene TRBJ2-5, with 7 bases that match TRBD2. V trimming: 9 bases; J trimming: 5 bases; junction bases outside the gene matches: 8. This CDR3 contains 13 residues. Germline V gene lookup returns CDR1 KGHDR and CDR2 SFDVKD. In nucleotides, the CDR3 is TGTGCCACCTCCCCCGCGGGGGATGAGACCCAGTACTTC. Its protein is CATSPAGDETQYF.

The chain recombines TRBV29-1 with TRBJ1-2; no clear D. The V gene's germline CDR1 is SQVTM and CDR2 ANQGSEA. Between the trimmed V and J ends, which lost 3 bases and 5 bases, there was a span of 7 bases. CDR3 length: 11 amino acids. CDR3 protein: CSVDGIYGYTF. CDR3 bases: TGCAGCGTTGATGGAATTTATGGCTACACCTTC.

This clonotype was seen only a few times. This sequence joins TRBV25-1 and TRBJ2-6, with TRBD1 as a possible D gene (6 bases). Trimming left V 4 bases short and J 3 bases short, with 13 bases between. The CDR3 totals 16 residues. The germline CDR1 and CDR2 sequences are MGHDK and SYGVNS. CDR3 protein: CASSATRQVGANVLTF. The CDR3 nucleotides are TGTGCCAGCAGTGCGACCCGACAGGTTGGGGCCAACGTCCTGACTTTC.

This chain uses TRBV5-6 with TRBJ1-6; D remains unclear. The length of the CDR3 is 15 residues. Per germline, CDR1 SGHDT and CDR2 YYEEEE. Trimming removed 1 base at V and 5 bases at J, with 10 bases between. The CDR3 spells CASSLQAGNNSPLHF. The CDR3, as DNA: TGTGCCAGCAGCTTGCAGGCCGGGAATAATTCACCCCTCCACTTT.

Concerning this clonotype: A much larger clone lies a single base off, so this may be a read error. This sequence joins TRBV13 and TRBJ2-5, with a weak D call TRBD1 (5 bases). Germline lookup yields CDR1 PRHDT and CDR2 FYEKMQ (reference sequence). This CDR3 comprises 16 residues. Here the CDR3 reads CASSFQGSERQETQHF. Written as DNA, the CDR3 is TGTGCCAGCAGCTTCCAGGGATCCGAGCGCCAAGAGACCCAGCACTTC.

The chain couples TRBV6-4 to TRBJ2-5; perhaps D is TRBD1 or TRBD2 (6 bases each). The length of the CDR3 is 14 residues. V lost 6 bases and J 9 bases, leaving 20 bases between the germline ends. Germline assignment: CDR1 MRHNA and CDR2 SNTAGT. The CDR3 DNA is TGTGCCAGCAGCTTAGGGGGACTGAAGAGACCCCAGTACTTC. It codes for CASSLGGLKRPQYF.

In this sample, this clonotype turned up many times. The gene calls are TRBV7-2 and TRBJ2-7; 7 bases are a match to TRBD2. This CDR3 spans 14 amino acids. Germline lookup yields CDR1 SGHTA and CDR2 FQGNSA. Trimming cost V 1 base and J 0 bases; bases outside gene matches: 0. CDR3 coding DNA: TGTGCCAGCAGCTTAGGACTAGCCTCCTACGAGCAGTACTTC. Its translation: CASSLGLASYEQYF.

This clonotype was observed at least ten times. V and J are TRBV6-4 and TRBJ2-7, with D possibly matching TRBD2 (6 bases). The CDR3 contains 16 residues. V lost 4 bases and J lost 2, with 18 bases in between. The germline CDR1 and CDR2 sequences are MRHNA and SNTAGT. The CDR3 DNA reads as TGTGCCAGCAGTGGAGGGGACTGGTGGTATCCCTACGAGCAGTACTTC. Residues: CASSGGDWWYPYEQYF.

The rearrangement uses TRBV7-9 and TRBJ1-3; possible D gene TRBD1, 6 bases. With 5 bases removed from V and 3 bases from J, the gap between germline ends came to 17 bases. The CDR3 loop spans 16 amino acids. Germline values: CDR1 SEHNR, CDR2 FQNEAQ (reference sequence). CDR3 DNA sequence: TGTGCCAGCAGCCAACCCACAGGGCCTAATGGAAACACCATATATTTT. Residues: CASSQPTGPNGNTIYF.

CDR3 sequence reads: CSAGTEPQHF. CDR3 coding DNA: TGCAGCGCAGGGACAGAGCCCCAGCATTTT. The chain links TRBV29-1 to TRBJ1-5; 7 bases line up with TRBD1. V trimming: 7 bases; J trimming: 8 bases; junction bases outside the gene matches: 2. From germline, CDR1 is SQVTM and CDR2 ANQGSEA. The CDR3 contains 10 residues.

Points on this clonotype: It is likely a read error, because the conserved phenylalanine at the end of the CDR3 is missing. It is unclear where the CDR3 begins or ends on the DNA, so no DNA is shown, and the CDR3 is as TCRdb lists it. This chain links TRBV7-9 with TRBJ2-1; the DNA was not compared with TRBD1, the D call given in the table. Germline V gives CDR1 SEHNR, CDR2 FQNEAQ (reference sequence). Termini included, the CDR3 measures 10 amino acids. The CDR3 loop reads CASRRGHMNT.

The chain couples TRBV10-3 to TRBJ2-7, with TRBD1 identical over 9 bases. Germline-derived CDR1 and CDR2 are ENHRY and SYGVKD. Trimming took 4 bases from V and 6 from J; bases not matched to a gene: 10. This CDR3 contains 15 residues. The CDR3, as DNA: TGTGCCATCAGTGCCTCGGGACAGGGATCCGGCGAGCAGTACTTC. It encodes CAISASGQGSGEQYF.

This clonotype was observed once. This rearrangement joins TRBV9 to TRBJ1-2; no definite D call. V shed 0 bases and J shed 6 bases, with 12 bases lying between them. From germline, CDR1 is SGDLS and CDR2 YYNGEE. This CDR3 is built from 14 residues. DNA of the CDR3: TGTGCCAGCAGCGTAGGGGCAGGAGGTAATGGCTACACCTTC. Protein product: CASSVGAGGNGYTF.

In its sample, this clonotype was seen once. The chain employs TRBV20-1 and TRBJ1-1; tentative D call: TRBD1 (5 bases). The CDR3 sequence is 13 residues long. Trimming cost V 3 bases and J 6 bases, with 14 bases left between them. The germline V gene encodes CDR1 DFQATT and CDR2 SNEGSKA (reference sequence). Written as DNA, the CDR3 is TGCAGTGCTAGCCCCCCCGGACATGCTGAAGCTTTCTTT. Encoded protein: CSASPPGHAEAFF.

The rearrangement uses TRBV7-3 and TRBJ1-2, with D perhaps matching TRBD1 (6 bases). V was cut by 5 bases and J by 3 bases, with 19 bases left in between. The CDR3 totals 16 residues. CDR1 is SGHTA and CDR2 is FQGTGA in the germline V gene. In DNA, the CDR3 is TGTGCCAGCAGCCTGACAGGATCTAGAGGTGACTATGGCTACACCTTC. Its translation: CASSLTGSRGDYGYTF.

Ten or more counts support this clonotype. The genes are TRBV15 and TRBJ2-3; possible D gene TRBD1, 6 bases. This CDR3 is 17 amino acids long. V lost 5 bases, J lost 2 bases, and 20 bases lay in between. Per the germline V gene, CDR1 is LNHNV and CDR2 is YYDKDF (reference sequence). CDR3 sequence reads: CATSRLPWTDNTDTQYF. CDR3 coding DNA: TGTGCCACCAGCCGATTGCCCTGGACAGATAACACAGATACGCAGTATTTT.

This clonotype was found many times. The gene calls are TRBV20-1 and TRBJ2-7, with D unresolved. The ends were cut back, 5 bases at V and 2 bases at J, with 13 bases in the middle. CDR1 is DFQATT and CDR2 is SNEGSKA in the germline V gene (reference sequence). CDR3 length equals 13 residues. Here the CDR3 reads CSAPLGRTYEQYF. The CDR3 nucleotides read TGCAGTGCTCCCCTGGGCAGGACCTACGAGCAGTACTTC.

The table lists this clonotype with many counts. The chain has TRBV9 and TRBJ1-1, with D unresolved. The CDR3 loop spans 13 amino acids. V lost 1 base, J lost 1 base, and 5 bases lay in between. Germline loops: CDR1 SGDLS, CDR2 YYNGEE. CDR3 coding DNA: TGTGCCAGCAGCGTAACAGCGAACACTGAAGCTTTCTTT. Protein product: CASSVTANTEAFF.

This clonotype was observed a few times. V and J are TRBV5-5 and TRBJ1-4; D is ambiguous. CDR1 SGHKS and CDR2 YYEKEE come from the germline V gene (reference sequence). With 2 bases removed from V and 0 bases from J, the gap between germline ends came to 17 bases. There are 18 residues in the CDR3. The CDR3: CASSFGRALVATNEKLFF. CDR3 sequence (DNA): TGTGCCAGCAGCTTTGGAAGGGCCTTGGTTGCAACTAATGAAAAACTGTTTTTT.

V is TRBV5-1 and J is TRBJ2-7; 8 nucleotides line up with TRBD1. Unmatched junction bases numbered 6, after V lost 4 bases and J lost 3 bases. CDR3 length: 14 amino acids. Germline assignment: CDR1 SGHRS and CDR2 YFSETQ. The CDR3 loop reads CASSRGQGRYEQYF. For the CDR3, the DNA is TGCGCCAGCAGCCGTGGACAGGGCCGCTACGAGCAGTACTTC. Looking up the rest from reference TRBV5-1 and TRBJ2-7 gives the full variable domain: KAGVTQTPRYLIKTRGQQVTLSCSPISGHRSVSWYQQTPGQGLQFLFEYFSETQRNKGNFPGRFSGRQFSNSRSEMNVSTLELGDSALYLCASSRGQGRYEQYFGPGTRLTVT.

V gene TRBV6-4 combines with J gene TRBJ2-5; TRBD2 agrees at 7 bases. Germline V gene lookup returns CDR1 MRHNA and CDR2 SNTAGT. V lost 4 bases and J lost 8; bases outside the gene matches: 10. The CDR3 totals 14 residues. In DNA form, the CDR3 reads TGTGCCAGCAGTGCCTCGGGGGGAGCGGGAACCCAGTACTTC. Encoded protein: CASSASGGAGTQYF.

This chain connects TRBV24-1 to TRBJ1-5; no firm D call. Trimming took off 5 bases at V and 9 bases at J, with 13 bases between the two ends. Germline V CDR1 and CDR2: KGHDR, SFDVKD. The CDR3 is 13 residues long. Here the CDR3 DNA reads TGTGCCACCAGTGCCGGAGGCGGTTCGCCCCAGCATTTT. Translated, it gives CATSAGGGSPQHF.

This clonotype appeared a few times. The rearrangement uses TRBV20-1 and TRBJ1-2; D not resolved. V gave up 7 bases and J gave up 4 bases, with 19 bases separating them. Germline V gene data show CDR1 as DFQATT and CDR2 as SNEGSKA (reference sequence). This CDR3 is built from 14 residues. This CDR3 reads CSVHRSGAGYGYTF. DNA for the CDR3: TGCAGTGTCCACCGATCAGGAGCAGGCTATGGCTACACCTTC.

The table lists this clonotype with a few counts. CDR3 region: CASSFLLAGVNEQYF. The CDR3 DNA follows: TGTGCCAGCAGTTTTCTACTAGCGGGAGTAAACGAGCAGTACTTC. The rearrangement joins TRBV28 to TRBJ2-7; 11 positions agree with TRBD2. Germline V gene data show CDR1 as MDHEN and CDR2 as SYDVKM. This CDR3 comprises 15 residues. Trimming removed 3 bases from V and 5 bases from J; junction bases left unmatched: 6. The complete variable domain, with remaining parts taken from reference TRBV28 and TRBJ2-7, reads DVKVTQSSRYLVKRTGEKVFLECVQDMDHENMFWYRQDPGLGLRLIYFSYDVKMKEKGDIPEGYSVSREKKERFSLILESASTNQTSMYLCASSFLLAGVNEQYFGPGTRLTVT.

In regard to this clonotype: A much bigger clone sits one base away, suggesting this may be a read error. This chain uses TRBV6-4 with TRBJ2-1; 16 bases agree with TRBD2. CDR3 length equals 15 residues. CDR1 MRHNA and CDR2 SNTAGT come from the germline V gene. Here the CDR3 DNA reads TGTGCCAGCAGCAACGGGACTAGCGGGGGGGCCTTACAGCTCTTC. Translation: CASSNGTSGGALQLF.

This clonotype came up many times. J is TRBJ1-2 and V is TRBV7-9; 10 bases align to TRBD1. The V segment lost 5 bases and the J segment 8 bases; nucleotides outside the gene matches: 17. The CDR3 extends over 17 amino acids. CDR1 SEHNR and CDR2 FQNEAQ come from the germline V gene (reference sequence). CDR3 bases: TGTGCCAGCAGCGGACCGCGACGGGACAGGGGTTCGCAGGGCTACACCTTC. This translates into CASSGPRRDRGSQGYTF.

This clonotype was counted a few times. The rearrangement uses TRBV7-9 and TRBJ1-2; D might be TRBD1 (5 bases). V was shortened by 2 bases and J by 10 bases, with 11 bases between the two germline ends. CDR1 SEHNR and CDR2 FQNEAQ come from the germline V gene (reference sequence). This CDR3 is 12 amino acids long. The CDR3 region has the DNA TGTGCCAGCAGCTTATCCCTCGGGGCCTACACCTTC. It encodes CASSLSLGAYTF.